Listed below are T cell receptor beta chains from one sample, sequenced in a study of CD4 and CD8 cells across lung adenocarcinoma regions. TCRdb ran MiXCR on the PCR reads and lists one entry per CDR3 protein. The table shows under 20,000 distinct CDR3 sequences, with 50% occurring only once. Sequencing was carried out using CD8+ T cells from the margin of a lung tumor. All receptors derive from a male donor with lung adenocarcinoma. The CD4 and CD8 labels of this study may be unreliable. CDR3s include the opening cysteine and the closing phenylalanine or tryptophan. A D gene is named only where the DNA matches it firmly. Clone size is shown for a subset of rows, as once, few, many or a class of expanded clone.

size: -
D: -
V: TRBV6-5
J: TRBJ2-1
CDR3: CASSYRAPLARGDEQFF
DNA: TGTGCCAGCAGTTACAGGGCCCCACTAGCAAGAGGGGATGAGCAGTTCTTC

size: -
D: -
V: TRBV6-1
J: TRBJ2-4
CDR3: CASRVAGPWARDIQYF
DNA: TGTGCCAGCCGCGTCGCGGGGCCGTGGGCTAGGGATATTCAGTATTTC

size: -
D: -
V: TRBV6-1
J: TRBJ2-3
CDR3: CASSESTDTQYF
DNA: TGTGCCAGCAGTGAATCCACAGATACGCAGTATTTT

size: -
D: -
V: TRBV24-1
J: TRBJ2-1
CDR3: CATSDGRGGYNEQFF
DNA: TGTGCCACCAGTGATGGCAGGGGGGGCTACAATGAGCAGTTCTTC

size: -
D: -
V: TRBV6-1
J: TRBJ2-3
CDR3: CASSESGMWVEDTQYF
DNA: TGTGCCAGCAGCGAATCGGGGATGTGGGTTGAGGATACGCAGTATTTC

size: -
D: -
V: TRBV6-1
J: TRBJ1-5
CDR3: CASSEKTNQPQHF
DNA: TGTGCCAGCAGTGAAAAGACTAATCAGCCCCAGCATTTT

size: many
D: TRBD2
V: TRBV7-2
J: TRBJ2-3
CDR3: CASRRLAGGVEDTQYF
DNA: TGTGCCAGCAGACGACTAGCGGGAGGGGTCGAAGATACGCAGTATTTT

size: -
D: TRBD1
V: TRBV12-3/TRBV12-4
J: TRBJ2-7
CDR3: CASSLRQGAGSSYEQYF
DNA: TGTGCCAGCAGTTTGCGGCAGGGGGCGGGGAGCTCCTACGAGCAGTACTTC

size: many
D: TRBD1
V: TRBV7-2
J: TRBJ2-6
CDR3: CASSLATGQGTGPSVGANVLTF
DNA: TGTGCCAGCAGCTTAGCTACGGGACAGGGAACGGGGCCCTCTGTTGGGGCCAACGTCCTGACTTTC

size: -
D: -
V: TRBV6-1
J: TRBJ2-4
CDR3: CGSTGLRGKNTQYF
DNA: TGTGGCAGCACGGGGCTGCGAGGCAAAAATACGCAGTACTTC

size: few
D: -
V: TRBV5-1
J: TRBJ2-3
CDR3: CASSLAQTTDTQYF
DNA: TGCGCCAGCAGCTTGGCCCAGACCACAGATACGCAGTATTTT

size: -
D: -
V: TRBV6-1
J: TRBJ2-1
CDR3: CASREQGWREQFF
DNA: TGTGCCAGCAGGGAACAGGGATGGCGTGAGCAGTTCTTC

size: -
D: -
V: TRBV6-1
J: TRBJ2-5
CDR3: CASSGGTGSGNTETQYF
DNA: TGTGCCAGCAGTGGGGGGACCGGCTCCGGGAACACAGAGACCCAGTACTTC

size: many
D: -
V: TRBV6-1
J: TRBJ2-7
CDR3: CASRATGRDEQYF
DNA: TGTGCCAGCAGAGCGACAGGGAGGGACGAGCAGTACTTC

size: -
D: TRBD2
V: TRBV10-1
J: TRBJ2-5
CDR3: CASSEGGSGKGETQYF
DNA: TGCGCCAGCAGTGAAGGCGGTAGCGGGAAGGGAGAGACCCAGTACTTC

size: -
D: -
V: TRBV27
J: TRBJ2-5
CDR3: CAGGLGGRDPETQYF
DNA: TGTGCCGGGGGTTTGGGGGGCCGGGACCCAGAGACCCAGTACTTC

size: -
D: -
V: TRBV27
J: TRBJ2-5
CDR3: CASRGRQDTNTQYF
DNA: TGTGCCAGCAGGGGACGCCAGGACACAAACACTCAGTACTTC

size: few
D: -
V: TRBV6-1
J: TRBJ1-4
CDR3: CASSETSIGKLFF
DNA: TGTGCCAGCAGTGAGACGTCGATCGGAAAACTGTTTTTT

size: few
D: -
V: TRBV4-2
J: TRBJ2-1
CDR3: CASSQERLAQQFF
DNA: TGTGCCAGCAGCCAAGAGAGGCTAGCCCAGCAGTTCTTC

size: -
D: -
V: TRBV6-1
J: TRBJ2-5
CDR3: CAGMRGWDPDTQYF
DNA: TGTGCGGGCATGAGGGGGTGGGACCCAGATACCCAGTACTTC

size: -
D: TRBD1
V: TRBV27
J: TRBJ2-7
CDR3: CASSYSGGPNYEQYF
DNA: TGTGCCAGCAGTTACTCAGGGGGTCCCAACTACGAGCAGTACTTC

size: once
D: -
V: TRBV7-6
J: TRBJ2-5
CDR3: CASSPPFGRGEGETQYF
DNA: TGTGCCAGCAGCCCCCCTTTCGGGCGGGGCGAGGGGGAGACCCAGTACTTC

size: -
D: -
V: TRBV12-3/TRBV12-4
J: TRBJ2-5
CDR3: CASSRGSVHQETQYF
DNA: TGTGCCAGCAGTCGGGGGTCGGTTCACCAAGAGACCCAGTACTTC

size: medium-sized
D: -
V: TRBV6-1
J: TRBJ2-1
CDR3: CASRETPYNEQFF
DNA: TGTGCCAGCCGTGAGACACCCTACAATGAGCAGTTCTTC

size: -
D: -
V: TRBV10-2
J: TRBJ2-4
CDR3: CASTELGAKNIQYF
DNA: TGCGCCAGCACGGAGTTGGGAGCCAAAAACATTCAGTACTTT

size: once
D: -
V: TRBV4-1
J: TRBJ2-6
CDR3: CASSQVGLGPGANVLTF
DNA: TGCGCCAGCAGCCAAGTAGGCTTGGGGCCTGGGGCCAACGTCCTGACTTTC

size: many
D: TRBD2
V: TRBV7-2
J: TRBJ2-1
CDR3: CASSRAGVYNEQFF
DNA: TGTGCCAGCAGCCGGGCGGGAGTCTACAATGAGCAGTTCTTC

size: -
D: -
V: TRBV28
J: TRBJ2-3
CDR3: CAGSGRGDPETQYF
DNA: TGTGCGGGCAGTGGGCGGGGTGACCCAGAGACGCAGTATTTT

size: -
D: -
V: TRBV6-1
J: TRBJ2-5
CDR3: CASSGGTASGDQETQYF
DNA: TGTGCCAGCAGTGGGGGGACTGCCTCGGGTGACCAAGAGACGCAGTACTTC

size: -
D: -
V: TRBV27
J: TRBJ2-6
CDR3: CASSLTGAYELNF
DNA: TGTGCCAGCAGTTTGACCGGGGCCTACGAGCTGAATTTC

size: -
D: -
V: TRBV10-1
J: TRBJ2-5
CDR3: CAGSEGGRSKDTQYF
DNA: TGCGCCGGGAGTGAGGGGGGCCGGAGCAAAGATACGCAGTACTTC

size: -
D: -
V: TRBV6-5
J: TRBJ2-5
CDR3: CASSYLGSQETQYF
DNA: TGTGCCAGCAGTTACCTTGGGAGTCAAGAGACCCAGTACTTC

size: -
D: -
V: TRBV10-2
J: TRBJ2-4
CDR3: CASTGLGAKSIQYF
DNA: TGCGCCAGCACTGGGTTGGGAGCCAAAAGCATTCAGTACTTT

size: -
D: -
V: TRBV6-5
J: TRBJ2-6
CDR3: CASSYDSTPGANVLTF
DNA: TGTGCCAGCAGTTACGACAGCACCCCCGGGGCCAACGTCCTGACTTTC

size: -
D: -
V: TRBV6-5
J: TRBJ1-6
CDR3: CASSYSVVGGNSPLHF
DNA: TGTGCCAGCAGTTACTCGGTGGTTGGCGGAAATTCACCCCTCCACTTT

size: few
D: TRBD1
V: TRBV6-1
J: TRBJ2-1
CDR3: CASSTRDRANEQFF
DNA: TGTGCCAGCAGTACCCGGGACAGGGCCAATGAGCAGTTCTTC

size: -
D: TRBD1
V: TRBV3-1
J: TRBJ2-5
CDR3: CASSRRTGTREQYF
DNA: TGTGCCAGCAGCCGACGGACAGGGACAAGAGAGCAGTACTTC

size: -
D: -
V: TRBV6-1
J: TRBJ2-6
CDR3: CARGEGGGGGGANVLTF
DNA: TGTGCCAGGGGGGAGGGGGGGGGGGGGGGGGGGGCCAACGTCCTGACTTTC

size: -
D: -
V: TRBV10-1
J: TRBJ2-1
CDR3: CASPPGRLFF
DNA: TGCGCCAGCCCACCGGGACGGTTATTCTTC

size: many
D: -
V: TRBV6-5
J: TRBJ2-3
CDR3: CASSFNERTDTQYF
DNA: TGTGCCAGCAGTTTTAATGAGCGTACAGATACGCAGTATTTT

size: -
D: -
V: TRBV6-1
J: TRBJ1-5
CDR3: CASRLGLHQPQHF
DNA: TGTGCCAGCAGACTGGGGCTGCATCAGCCCCAGCATTTT

size: -
D: -
V: TRBV7-2
J: TRBJ2-3
CDR3: CATGRLATNTQYF
DNA: TGTGCCACGGGGCGGTTGGCCACAAATACGCAGTATTTC

size: -
D: -
V: TRBV10-1
J: TRBJ1-4
CDR3: CARTRVTNEKLFF
DNA: TGCGCCAGGACCAGGGTCACTAATGAAAAACTGTTTTTT

size: many
D: -
V: TRBV6-1
J: TRBJ1-5
CDR3: CASTPGQSNQPQHF
DNA: TGTGCCAGCACCCCGGGCCAAAGCAATCAGCCCCAGCATTTT